This T cell receptor beta chain was retrieved from a study of read filtering for tumor transcriptome and immune sequencing. The library was built from about 400 ng RNA with molecular barcoded adaptors for alpha/delta and beta/gamma chains. TCRdb analysed the reads with MiXCR anew, one entry per CDR3 protein. The table records around 41,000 distinct CDR3 sequences, 14% of them present only once. This CDR3 spans 15 amino acids. Germline V lookup: CDR1 SGHTA, CDR2 FQGTGA. Deletions cut 5 bases from V and 2 bases from J, with 12 bases between. Many counts were recorded for this clonotype. The antigen remains undetermined. Notes on the study in general: Sorted CD138-negative bone marrow cells were not purified T cells.

This chain joins TRBV7-3 and TRBJ2-2; D is tentatively TRBD1 or TRBD2 (5 bases each). This clonotype was obtained from a donor at least 40 years old with multiple myeloma. The sample consisted of a population of CD138-negative cells sorted from bone marrow. CDR3 nucleotide sequence: TGTGCCAGCAGCCCGGGGCCGGTTAACACCGGGGAGCTGTTTTTT. It translates to CASSPGPVNTGELFF. Filled out from reference TRBV7-3 and TRBJ2-2, the complete variable domain reads GAGVSQTPSNKVTEKGKYVELRCDPISGHTALYWYRQSLGQGPEFLIYFQGTGAADDSGLPNDRFFAVRPEGSVSTLKIQRTERGDSAVYLCASSPGPVNTGELFFGEGSRLTVL.